Sequencing of this T cell receptor (beta chain) was carried out in a study of shared clonotypes between healthy human individuals (dated by TCRdb to the early 2020s). About the investigation overall: A couple of women and a few men aged 18 to 49 years were included in the cohort. Per donor, three plates each were used for CD4 naive and CD4 memory, two for CD8 naive, and one for CD8 memory. To estimate repertoire size and how much clonotype sharing occurs between individuals, the study deeply sequenced the blood TCR repertoires of five or six healthy adults. Different laboratories and diverse techniques were used to prepare libraries and sequence TCR repertoires, to increase sequencing depth and limit assay-specific biases. Per donor, leukapheresis produced somewhere between about 0.85 and 9.5 billion PBMCs. Summary of the overall study and its limitations: Pairwise subsampling indicated that sequencing depth was expected to affect the degree of clonotype sharing among donors. Across several donors, approximately 4.6% of naive CD4, approximately 4% of naive CD8, approximately 2.5% of memory CD4, and 0.4% of memory CD8 clonotypes were shared. Only blood was sampled, and tissue TCR repertoires likely differ from those in blood. Rarefaction of sorted-subset datasets indicated incomplete sequencing despite the large sequencing depth. Larger estimated clonotype richness was generally found for naive subsets than for memory subsets. Compared with non-shared clonotypes, clonotypes shared by all four sorted-subset donors had higher generation probabilities. The genetic and exposure-history diversity represented was limited by the small number of donors.

Note on this clone: Its binding antigen is unknown. Base-call qualities are not available, and no considerably larger clone is one nucleotide away.

TCR CDR3 regions were amplified from genomic DNA by multiplex PCR using the deep immunoSEQ assay. Genomic DNA extracted from each cell subset was distributed evenly over all wells of several immunoSEQ 96-well plates, and each plate served as one replicate. Each replicate PCR for sorted subsets received about 200 ng genomic DNA, equal to 28,000 or so T cell genomes. Purified libraries were measured with a Qubit 3.0 fluorometer, size-checked on a Bioanalyzer 2100, and measured again with the KAPA Library Quantification kit. A separate single-read 150-cycle Illumina NextSeq 550 flow cell was used to sequence each immunoSEQ 96-well plate. On the authors' methods: The immunoSEQ output contained only junctional sequences without quality scores, so filtering could not match that applied to full-length reads. To assign V/J genes and CDR3, sequences were annotated using PyIR, a Python wrapper for IgBLAST v1.9, with IMGT germline references. Reads were removed for weak V/J assignments (E-value above 1e-6), missing CDR3, stop codons, out-of-frame junctions, or ambiguous translated residues. A V3J clonotype was defined by an identical inferred V gene, J gene, and CDR3 amino acid sequence. Percentage overlap between repertoires was calculated by dividing the number of shared unique clonotypes by the size of the smaller repertoire. Repertoire richness was assessed with RTK rarefaction, the Chao1 estimator, and Recon v2.1 estimates of unobserved clonotypes. OLGA was used to compute generation probabilities for all TCRbeta clonotypes that the gDNA method yielded from a few donors. Entries here come from immuneACCESS through TCRdb and include only in-frame sequences with V and J called. Some clones fail to appear in such tables; in the studies checked, an unresolved V gene covers under half of the shortfall, and the cause of the remainder is unknown. Clone size and the V and J calls come from that table; the DNA yielded D and trimming. In this sample the table shows a few million clones, roughly 90% of which occur a single time. In total, the top ten clones hold approximately 0.4% of the sample.

Donors were healthy HIV-negative adults with no recently reported acute infections or vaccinations. Only Caucasian adults living in Nashville, Tennessee, USA were represented among the donors. CD4+ T cells were enriched by magnetic negative selection, after which naive cells were positively selected on CD45RA and the negative fraction was taken as the memory subset. Blood was collected by leukapheresis, and PBMCs were isolated by Ficoll-Histopaque density gradient centrifugation and then cryopreserved in liquid nitrogen vapor phase. Analytical flow cytometry was used to check the purity and quantity of each magnetically sorted T cell population. Genomic DNA was isolated from every sorted fraction and measured by UV absorbance on a Nanodrop 2000c. V is pared back by 4 bases and J by 4 bases, with 14 bases lying between the germline termini. In the germline V gene, CDR1 corresponds to SGDLS and CDR2 to YYNGEE. From its cysteine to its phenylalanine, the CDR3 spans 15 amino acids. This entry keeps only the CDR3 DNA: 45 bases, framed from base 1.

Sample: naive CD4+ T cells from PBMCs. The sample's cell subset or site, from its label and the paper: CD45RA+ positively selected. The source is a man between 18 and 35 years old in good health. Some clones in this sample may be carry-over from other donors' samples. The receptor chain draws on TRBV9 and TRBJ2-2; D gene: possibly TRBD1, on 5 matching bases. The DNA sequence follows: TGTGCCAGCAGCCCCCAAGGGGAAGGCACCGGGGAGCTGTTTTTT. It specifies CASSPQGEGTGELFF.